This TCR beta chain was obtained from a study of tumor-infiltrating lymphocytes in oesophageal squamous cell carcinoma. CDR1 is SGHTA and CDR2 is FQGTGA in the germline V gene. The CDR3 is 13 amino acids. TCRdb ran MiXCR on the PCR reads and lists one entry per CDR3 protein. This table has about 14,000 distinct CDR3 sequences, roughly 50% appearing once. This rearrangement joins TRBV7-3 to TRBJ2-5; TRBD2 aligns across 7 bases. The J call may not be correct, given that the DNA end is closer to TRBJ2-1. The material sequenced was blood. The clonotype comes from a male donor with esophageal squamous cell carcinoma. CDR3 DNA sequence: TGTGCCAGCAGCGTCTCCCGGGAGGATGAGCAGTTCTTC. Protein sequence: CASSVSREDEQFF.